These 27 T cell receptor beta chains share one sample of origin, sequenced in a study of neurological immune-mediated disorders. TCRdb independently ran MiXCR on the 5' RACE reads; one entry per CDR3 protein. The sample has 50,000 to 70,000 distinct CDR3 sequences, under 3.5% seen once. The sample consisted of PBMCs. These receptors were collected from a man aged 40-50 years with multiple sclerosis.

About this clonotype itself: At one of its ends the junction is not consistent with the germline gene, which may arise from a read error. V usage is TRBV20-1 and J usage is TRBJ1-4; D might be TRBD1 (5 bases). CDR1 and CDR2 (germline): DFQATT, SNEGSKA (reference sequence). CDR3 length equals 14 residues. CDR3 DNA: TGCAGTTCTAGAGTGCCAGGGCCTAATGAAAAACTGTTTTTT. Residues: CSSRVPGPNEKLFF.

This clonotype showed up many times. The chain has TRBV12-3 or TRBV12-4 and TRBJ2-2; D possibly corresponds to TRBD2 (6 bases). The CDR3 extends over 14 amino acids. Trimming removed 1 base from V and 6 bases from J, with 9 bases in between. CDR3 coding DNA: TGTGCCAGCAGTTTAGGAGCTAGCGCCGGGGAGCTGTTTTTT. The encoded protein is CASSLGASAGELFF.

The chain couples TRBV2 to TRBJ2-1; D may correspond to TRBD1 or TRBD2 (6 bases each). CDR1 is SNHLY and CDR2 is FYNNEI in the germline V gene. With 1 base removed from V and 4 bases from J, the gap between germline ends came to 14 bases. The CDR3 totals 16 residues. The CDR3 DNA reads TGTGCCAGCAGTGAAGGTTTGCAGGGGACTTACAATGAGCAGTTCTTC. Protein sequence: CASSEGLQGTYNEQFF.

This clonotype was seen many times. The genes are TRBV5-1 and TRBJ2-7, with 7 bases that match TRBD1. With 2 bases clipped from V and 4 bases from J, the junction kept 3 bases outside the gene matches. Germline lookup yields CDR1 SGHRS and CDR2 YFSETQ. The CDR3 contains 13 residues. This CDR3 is CASSLQGQYEQYF. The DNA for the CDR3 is TGCGCCAGCAGCTTACAGGGGCAGTACGAGCAGTACTTC.

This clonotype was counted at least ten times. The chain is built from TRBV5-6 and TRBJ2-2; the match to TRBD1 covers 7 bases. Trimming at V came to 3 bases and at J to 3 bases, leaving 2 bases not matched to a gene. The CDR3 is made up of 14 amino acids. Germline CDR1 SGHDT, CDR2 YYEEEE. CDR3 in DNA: TGTGCCAGCAGCTGGGACAGTGACACCGGGGAGCTGTTTTTT. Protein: CASSWDSDTGELFF. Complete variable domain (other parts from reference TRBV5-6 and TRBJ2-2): DAGVTQSPTHLIKTRGQQVTLRCSPKSGHDTVSWYQQALGQGPQFIFQYYEEEERQRGNFPDRFSGHQFPNYSSELNVNALLLGDSALYLCASSWDSDTGELFFGEGSRLTVL.

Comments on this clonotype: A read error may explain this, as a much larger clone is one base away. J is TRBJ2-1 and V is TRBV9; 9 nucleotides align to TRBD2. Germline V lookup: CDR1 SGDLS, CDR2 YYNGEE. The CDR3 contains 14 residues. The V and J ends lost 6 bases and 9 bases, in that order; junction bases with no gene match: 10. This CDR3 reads CASTDAGGSGEQFF. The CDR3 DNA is TGTGCCAGCACCGACGCGGGAGGGTCAGGTGAGCAGTTCTTC.

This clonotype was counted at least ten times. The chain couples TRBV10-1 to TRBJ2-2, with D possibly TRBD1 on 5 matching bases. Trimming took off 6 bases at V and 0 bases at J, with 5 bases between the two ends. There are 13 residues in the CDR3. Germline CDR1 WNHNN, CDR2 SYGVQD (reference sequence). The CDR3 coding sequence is TGCGCCAGCAGCAGGGCGAACACCGGGGAGCTGTTTTTT. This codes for CASSRANTGELFF.

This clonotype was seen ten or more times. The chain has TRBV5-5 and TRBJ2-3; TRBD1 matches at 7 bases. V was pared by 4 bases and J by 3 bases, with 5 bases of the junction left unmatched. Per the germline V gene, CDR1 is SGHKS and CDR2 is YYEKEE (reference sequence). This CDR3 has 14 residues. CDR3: CASSRDSGTDTQYF. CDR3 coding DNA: TGTGCCAGCAGCCGGGACAGCGGAACAGATACGCAGTATTTT.

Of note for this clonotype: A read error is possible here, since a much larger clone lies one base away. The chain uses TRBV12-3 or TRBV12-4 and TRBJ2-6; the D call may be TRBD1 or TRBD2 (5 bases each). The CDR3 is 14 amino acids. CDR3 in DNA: TGTGCCAGTACCCGGAAGACCGGGGCCAAAGTCCTGACTTTC. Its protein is CASTRKTGAKVLTF.

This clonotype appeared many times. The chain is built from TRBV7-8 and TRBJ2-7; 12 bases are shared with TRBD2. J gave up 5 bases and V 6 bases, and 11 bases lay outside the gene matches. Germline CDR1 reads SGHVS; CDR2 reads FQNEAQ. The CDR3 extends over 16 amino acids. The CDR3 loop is CASSLISSGRAHEQYF. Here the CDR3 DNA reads TGTGCCAGCAGTTTAATCTCTAGCGGGAGGGCCCACGAGCAGTACTTC.

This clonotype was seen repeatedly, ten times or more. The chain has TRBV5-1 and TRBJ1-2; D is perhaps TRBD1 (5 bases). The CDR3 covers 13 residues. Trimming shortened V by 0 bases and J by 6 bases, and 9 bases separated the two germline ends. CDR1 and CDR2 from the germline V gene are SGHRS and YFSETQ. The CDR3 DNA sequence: TGCGCCAGCAGCTTGGTTCAGGGCCATGGCTACACCTTC. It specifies CASSLVQGHGYTF.

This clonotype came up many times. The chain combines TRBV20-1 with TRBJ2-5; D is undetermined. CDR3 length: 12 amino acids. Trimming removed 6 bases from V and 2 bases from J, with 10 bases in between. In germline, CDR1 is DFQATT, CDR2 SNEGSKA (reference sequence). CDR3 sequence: CSATPTQETQYF. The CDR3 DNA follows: TGCAGTGCAACCCCCACTCAAGAGACCCAGTACTTC.

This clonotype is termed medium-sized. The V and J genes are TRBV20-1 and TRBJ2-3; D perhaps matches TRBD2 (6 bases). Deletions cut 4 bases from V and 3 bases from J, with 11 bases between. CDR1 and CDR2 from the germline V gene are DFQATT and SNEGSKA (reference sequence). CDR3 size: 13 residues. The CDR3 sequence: CSAIGGSTDTQYF. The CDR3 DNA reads TGCAGTGCTATCGGAGGGAGTACAGATACGCAGTATTTT.

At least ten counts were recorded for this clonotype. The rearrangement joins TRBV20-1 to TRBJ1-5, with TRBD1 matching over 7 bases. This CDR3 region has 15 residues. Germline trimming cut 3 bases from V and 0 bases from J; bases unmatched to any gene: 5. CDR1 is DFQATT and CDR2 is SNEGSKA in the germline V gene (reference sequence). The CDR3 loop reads CSARLGTVSNQPQHF. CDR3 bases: TGCAGTGCTAGGCTTGGGACAGTTAGCAATCAGCCCCAGCATTTT.

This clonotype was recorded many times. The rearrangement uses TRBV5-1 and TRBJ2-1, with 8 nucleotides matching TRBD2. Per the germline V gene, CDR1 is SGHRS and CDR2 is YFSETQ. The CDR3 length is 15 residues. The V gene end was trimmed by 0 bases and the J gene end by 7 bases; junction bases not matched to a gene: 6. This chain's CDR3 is CASSLGAGAGNEQFF. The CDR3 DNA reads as TGCGCCAGCAGCTTGGGAGCGGGAGCGGGGAATGAGCAGTTCTTC.

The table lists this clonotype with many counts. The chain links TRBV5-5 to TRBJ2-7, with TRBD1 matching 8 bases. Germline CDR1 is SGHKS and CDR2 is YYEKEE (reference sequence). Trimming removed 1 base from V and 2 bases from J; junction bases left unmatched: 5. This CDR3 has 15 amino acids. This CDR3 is CASSLHWGQAYEQYF. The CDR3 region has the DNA TGTGCCAGCAGCTTGCATTGGGGACAGGCCTACGAGCAGTACTTC.

CDR3 protein: CSARAGVGQPQHF. The CDR3, as DNA: TGCAGTGCTAGAGCCGGGGTTGGTCAGCCCCAGCATTTT. V and J are TRBV20-1 and TRBJ1-5; no clear D gene. CDR1 and CDR2 from the germline V gene are DFQATT and SNEGSKA (reference sequence). Trimming stripped 1 base from V and 6 bases from J, with 10 bases between. The CDR3 sequence is 13 residues long.

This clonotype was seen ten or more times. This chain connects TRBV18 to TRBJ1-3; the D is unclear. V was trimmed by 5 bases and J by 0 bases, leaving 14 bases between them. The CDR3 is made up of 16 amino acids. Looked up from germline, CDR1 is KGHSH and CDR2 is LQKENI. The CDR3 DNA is TGTGCCAGCTCAGTTACTTCGGAGGGCTCTGGAAACACCATATATTTT. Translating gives CASSVTSEGSGNTIYF. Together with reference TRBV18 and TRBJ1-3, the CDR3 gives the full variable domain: NAGVMQNPRHLVRRRGQEARLRCSPMKGHSHVYWYRQLPEEGLKFMVYLQKENIIDESGMPKERFSAEFPKEGPSILRIQQVVRGDSAAYFCASSVTSEGSGNTIYFGEGSWLTVV.

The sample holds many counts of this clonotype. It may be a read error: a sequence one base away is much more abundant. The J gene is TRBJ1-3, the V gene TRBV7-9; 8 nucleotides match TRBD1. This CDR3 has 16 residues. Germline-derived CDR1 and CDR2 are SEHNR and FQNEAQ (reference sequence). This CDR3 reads CASSLDREEEGKTIYF. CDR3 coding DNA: TGTGCCAGCAGCTTGGACAGGGAAGAAGAAGGAAAAACCATATATTTT.

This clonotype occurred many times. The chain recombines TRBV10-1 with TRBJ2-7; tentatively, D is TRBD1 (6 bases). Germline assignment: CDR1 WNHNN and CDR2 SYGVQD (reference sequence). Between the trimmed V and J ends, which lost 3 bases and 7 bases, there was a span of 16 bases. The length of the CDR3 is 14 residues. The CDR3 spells CASSEFTGLGEQYF. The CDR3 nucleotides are TGCGCCAGCAGTGAATTTACAGGGTTGGGGGAGCAGTACTTC.

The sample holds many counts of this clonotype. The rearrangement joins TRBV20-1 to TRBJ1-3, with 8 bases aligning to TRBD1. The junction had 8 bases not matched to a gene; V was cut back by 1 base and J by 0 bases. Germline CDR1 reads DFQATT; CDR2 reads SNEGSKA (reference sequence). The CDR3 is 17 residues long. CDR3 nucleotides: TGCAGTGCTAGAGCTGGAGGACAGGGCTTCTCTGGAAACACCATATATTTT. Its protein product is CSARAGGQGFSGNTIYF.

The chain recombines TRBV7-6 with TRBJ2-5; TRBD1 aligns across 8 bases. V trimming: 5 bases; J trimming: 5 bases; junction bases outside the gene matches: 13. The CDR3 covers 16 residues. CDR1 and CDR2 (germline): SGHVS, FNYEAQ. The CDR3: CASSPLSQGARETQYF. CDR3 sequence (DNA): TGTGCCAGCAGCCCCCTGTCCCAGGGGGCAAGGGAGACCCAGTACTTC.

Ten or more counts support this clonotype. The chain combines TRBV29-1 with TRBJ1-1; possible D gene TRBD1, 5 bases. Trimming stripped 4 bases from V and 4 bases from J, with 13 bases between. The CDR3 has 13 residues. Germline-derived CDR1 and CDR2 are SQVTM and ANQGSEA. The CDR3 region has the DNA TGCAGCGTTGTTAGGGGCCCCAGCACTGAAGCTTTCTTT. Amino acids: CSVVRGPSTEAFF.

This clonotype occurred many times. CDR3 sequence (DNA): TGTGCCACCGGACAGGTAAACTCCTACGAGCAGTACTTC. It is translated as CATGQVNSYEQYF. The chain couples TRBV24-1 to TRBJ2-7; 7 nucleotides line up with TRBD1. The CDR3 spans 13 residues. Looked up from germline, CDR1 is KGHDR and CDR2 is SFDVKD. Trimming took 9 bases from V and 0 from J; bases not matched to a gene: 4.

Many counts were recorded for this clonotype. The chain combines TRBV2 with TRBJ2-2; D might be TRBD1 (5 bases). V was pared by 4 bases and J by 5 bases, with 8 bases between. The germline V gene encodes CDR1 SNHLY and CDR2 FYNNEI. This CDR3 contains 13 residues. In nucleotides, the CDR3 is TGTGCCAGCAGTGTAAAGGGGACCGGGGAGCTGTTTTTT. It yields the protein CASSVKGTGELFF.

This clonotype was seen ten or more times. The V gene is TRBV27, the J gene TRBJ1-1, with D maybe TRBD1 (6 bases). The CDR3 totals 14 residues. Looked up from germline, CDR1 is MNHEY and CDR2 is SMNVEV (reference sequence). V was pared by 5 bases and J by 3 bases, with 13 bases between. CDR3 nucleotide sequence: TGTGCCAGCAGTATCTTGGGGGCGGACACTGAAGCTTTCTTT. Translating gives CASSILGADTEAFF.

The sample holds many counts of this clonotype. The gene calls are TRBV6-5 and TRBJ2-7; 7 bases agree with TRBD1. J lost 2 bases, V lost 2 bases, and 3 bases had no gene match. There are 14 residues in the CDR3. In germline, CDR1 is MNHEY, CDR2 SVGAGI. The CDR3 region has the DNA TGTGCCAGCAGTTACGGGACAGACGCCTACGAGCAGTACTTC. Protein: CASSYGTDAYEQYF.